The 22 T cell receptor beta chains below come from one sample, sequenced in a study of beta chain features in type 1 diabetes. Reverse transcribing all isolated RNA meant expressed TCRB transcripts were sequenced. Method: immunoSEQ multiplex PCR; TCRdb's copy keeps in-frame clones and lacks some. The table shows hundreds of thousands of clones, with 15% to 17% occurring only once. The material sequenced was naive CD4+ T cells from blood. The receptors shown here come from a man aged 18 to 30 in good health.

The chain joins TRBV11-2 to TRBJ1-4, with TRBD1 matching over 7 bases. The germline V gene has CDR1 SGHAT and CDR2 FQNNGV. The CDR3 has 15 amino acids. V dropped 5 bases and J dropped 5; count of bases not matched to a gene: 8. The CDR3 DNA sequence: TGTGCCAGCAGCCCTAGAGGGGGCGCGAATGAAAAACTGTTTTTT. Protein product: CASSPRGGANEKLFF.

The table lists this clone with a few counts. The CDR3 protein is CATSGTGGTEAFF. CDR3 sequence (DNA): TGTGCCACCTCAGGGACAGGGGGCACTGAAGCTTTCTTT. The rearrangement uses TRBV6-6 and TRBJ1-1, with TRBD1 matching over 11 bases. Germline V lookup: CDR1 MNHNY, CDR2 SVGAGI (reference sequence). This CDR3 spans 13 amino acids. After removal of 10 bases from V and 4 bases from J, the junction contained 5 bases not matched to a gene.

The rearrangement joins TRBV19 to TRBJ2-5; D not certain. Matching the DNA end better, TRBJ2-7 makes the J call doubtful. Germline V CDR1 and CDR2: LNHDA, SQIVND (reference sequence). This CDR3 is 13 amino acids long. Here the CDR3 DNA reads TGTGCCAGTAGTGGAGCCAAACCCTACGAGCAGTACTTC. Protein sequence: CASSGAKPYEQYF.

A word on this clone: At the DNA level, this CDR3 is encoded by other sequences in the same sample as well. The V and J genes are TRBV10-3 and TRBJ2-7; 11 bases fit TRBD1. Germline lookup yields CDR1 ENHRY and CDR2 SYGVKD. V was clipped by 6 bases and J by 2 bases; unmatched bases: 3. The CDR3 totals 14 residues. DNA of the CDR3: TGTGCCATCAGCTCGGGACAGGGGGCCTACGAGCAGTACTTC. Translating gives CAISSGQGAYEQYF.

This clone was counted only a few times. The rearrangement links TRBV19 to TRBJ2-7, with 8 bases identical to TRBD1. CDR3 length equals 12 residues. Germline trimming cut 11 bases from V and 6 bases from J; bases unmatched to any gene: 9. Germline CDR1 is LNHDA and CDR2 is SQIVND (reference sequence). The CDR3 spells CAGRTGIVEQYF. The DNA of the CDR3 is TGTGCCGGGAGGACAGGGATAGTCGAGCAGTACTTC.

The rearrangement joins TRBV27 to TRBJ2-7, with unresolved D. The CDR3 extends over 13 amino acids. Trimming shortened V by 2 bases and J by 4 bases, and 9 bases separated the two germline ends. Germline lookup yields CDR1 MNHEY and CDR2 SMNVEV (reference sequence). CDR3 coding DNA: TGTGCCAGCAGTTTAAAACAGACTTACGAGCAGTACTTC. Translated: CASSLKQTYEQYF.

V usage is TRBV6-5 and J usage is TRBJ2-3; D tentatively reads TRBD1 or TRBD2 (5 bases each). V lost 6 bases to trimming and J lost 2 bases, with 9 bases between them. There are 13 residues in the CDR3. CDR1 is MNHEY, CDR2 SVGAGI, per germline. Here the CDR3 DNA reads TGTGCCAGCAGCAGGGACCTCACAGATACGCAGTATTTT. This translates into CASSRDLTDTQYF.

This clone was observed a handful of times. This sequence joins TRBV4-1 and TRBJ2-7; D is undetermined. The V gene's germline CDR1 is MGHRA and CDR2 YSYEKL. The V end was cut by 3 bases, the J end by 5 bases, with 14 bases between. This CDR3 region has 14 residues. CDR3 DNA sequence: TGCGCCAGCAGCCAGTCCACTAACATGGACGAGCAGTACTTC. It is translated as CASSQSTNMDEQYF.

In this sample, this clone turned up a few times. The chain is built from TRBV4-3 and TRBJ1-2, with a tentative D call TRBD1 (5 bases). The germline V gene has CDR1 LGHNA and CDR2 YSLEER. This CDR3 region has 17 residues. V was pared by 3 bases and J by 8 bases, with 25 bases between. CDR3 in amino acids: CASSQDQIWAGRGGYTF. DNA for the CDR3: TGCGCCAGCAGCCAGGACCAAATTTGGGCAGGGCGGGGAGGCTACACCTTC.

The rearrangement links TRBV11-2 to TRBJ2-1, with D uncertain. The CDR3 loop spans 12 amino acids. The V end lost 4 bases, the J end lost 7 bases, and 8 bases lay between the germline ends. Germline CDR1 is SGHAT and CDR2 is FQNNGV. The CDR3 loop reads CASSYPGNEQFF. In nucleotides, the CDR3 is TGTGCCAGCAGCTATCCTGGTAATGAGCAGTTCTTC.

The chain recombines TRBV28 with TRBJ2-7; tentatively, D is TRBD2 (5 bases). CDR3 length: 15 amino acids. Trimming took off 3 bases at V and 8 bases at J, with 20 bases between the two ends. Germline CDR1 MDHEN, CDR2 SYDVKM. The CDR3 DNA reads TGTGCCAGCAGTTTCGGACTGAATGGTAGGGAGAAGCAGTACTTC. Translating gives CASSFGLNGREKQYF.

This clone has a handful of counts. V gene TRBV4-3 combines with J gene TRBJ1-2, with D hard to call. The CDR3 has 16 amino acids. Germline loops: CDR1 LGHNA, CDR2 YSLEER. The V end lost 0 bases, the J end lost 8 bases, and 19 bases lay between the germline ends. The CDR3 DNA sequence: TGCGCCAGCAGCCAAGATCATAAGGAAATAGCTTGGGGCTACACCTTC. Encoded protein: CASSQDHKEIAWGYTF.

This clone was seen a handful of times. The junction departs from germline at one end; a sequencing error may be responsible. The CDR3 DNA reads TGTGCCAGCAGTTCTTCTTATGACAGGGGCTTT. Translation gives CASSSSYDRGF. The chain employs TRBV28 and TRBJ1-1; 8 nucleotides align to TRBD1. The CDR3 length is 11 residues. Germline assignment: CDR1 MDHEN and CDR2 SYDVKM.

The table lists this clone with a few counts. The V and J genes are TRBV2 and TRBJ2-5; 9 positions match TRBD2. V was clipped by 9 bases and J by 5 bases; unmatched bases: 10. CDR3 length: 14 amino acids. Germline V gene lookup returns CDR1 SNHLY and CDR2 FYNNEI. The CDR3 loop reads CARASGMALETQYF. In DNA, the CDR3 is TGTGCCAGAGCTAGCGGGATGGCTTTGGAGACCCAGTACTTC.

The genes are TRBV7-2 and TRBJ2-2; D is tentatively TRBD1 or TRBD2 (5 bases each). V lost 3 bases to trimming and J lost 6 bases, with 11 bases between them. This CDR3 comprises 14 residues. Germline V gene lookup returns CDR1 SGHTA and CDR2 FQGNSA. The CDR3 is CASSLSQGAGELFF. CDR3 bases: TGTGCCAGCAGCTTGTCCCAGGGAGCCGGGGAGCTGTTTTTT.

This clone showed up just a few times. The chain carries TRBV4-3 and TRBJ1-2, with D possibly TRBD1 on 5 matching bases. Germline CDR1 LGHNA, CDR2 YSLEER. The CDR3 extends over 19 amino acids. V lost 0 bases and J lost 8, with 28 bases in between. The CDR3 DNA sequence: TGCGCCAGCAGCCAAGACTTGGGCGGGCGCGGCCTCAGGGCTAGGGGCTACACCTTC. Its translation: CASSQDLGGRGLRARGYTF.

This clone was observed a handful of times. The V and J genes are TRBV5-4 and TRBJ1-5; D perhaps matches TRBD1 (5 bases). The V gene lost 0 bases and the J gene lost 4 bases, with 14 bases spanning the gap. Germline values: CDR1 SGHNT, CDR2 YYREEE (reference sequence). CDR3 size: 16 residues. CDR3 region: CASSLAGGDGNQPQHF. The CDR3 region has the DNA TGTGCCAGCAGCTTGGCCGGAGGGGATGGAAATCAGCCCCAGCATTTT.

CDR3 nucleotides: TGCGCCAGCAGCCAAGATCACAGGGGAAGTCAGCCCCAGCATTTT. It specifies CASSQDHRGSQPQHF. The rearrangement joins TRBV4-3 to TRBJ1-5; 7 bases agree with TRBD1. Germline lookup yields CDR1 LGHNA and CDR2 YSLEER. There are 15 residues in the CDR3. V trimming: 0 bases; J trimming: 6 bases; junction bases outside the gene matches: 5.

This clone was detected only a few times. The rearrangement joins TRBV29-1 to TRBJ2-3; possible D gene TRBD2, 5 bases. V lost 5 bases to trimming and J lost 2 bases, with 14 bases between them. The germline gives CDR1 SQVTM, CDR2 ANQGSEA. The CDR3 loop spans 14 amino acids. The CDR3 region is CSVRTSGATDTQYF. CDR3 coding DNA: TGCAGCGTTAGGACCAGCGGTGCCACAGATACGCAGTATTTT.

The chain employs TRBV28 and TRBJ2-3; 9 bases are shared with TRBD2. This CDR3 comprises 15 residues. The germline gives CDR1 MDHEN, CDR2 SYDVKM. Losses at the gene ends were 8 bases for V and 4 bases for J; bases not matched to a gene: 10. Written as DNA, the CDR3 is TGTGCCAGCCCCCCCGATAGCGGGAGAGCAGATACGCAGTATTTT. Its translation is CASPPDSGRADTQYF.

The chain recombines TRBV11-3 with TRBJ2-1; a weak D match, TRBD2 (5 bases). CDR3 size: 15 residues. V dropped 3 bases and J dropped 0 bases, with 9 bases sitting between them. Germline CDR1 is SGHNT and CDR2 is YENEEA. CDR3 sequence reads: CASSFGLSSYNEQFF. For the CDR3, the DNA is TGTGCCAGCAGCTTTGGACTTAGCTCCTACAATGAGCAGTTCTTC.

This clone was recorded a few times. This chain links TRBV7-2 with TRBJ1-1; D not resolved. Looked up from germline, CDR1 is SGHTA and CDR2 is FQGNSA. The CDR3 sequence is 12 residues long. The germline V and J ends were trimmed by 1 base and 5 bases, with 5 bases remaining between them. CDR3 nucleotide sequence: TGTGCCAGCAGCTTAGTTCTAACTGAAGCTTTCTTT. It specifies CASSLVLTEAFF.